This T cell receptor (beta chain) was found in a study of regulatory T cells in long-lasting Graves disease (dated by TCRdb to the early 2020s). Some background on the complete study: In the newly diagnosed Graves' disease group, patients had been taking antithyroid drugs for less than 3 months. TCR sequencing covered some 13 persistent and roughly 20 newly diagnosed Graves' disease patients, 33 samples in total. This study used TCR sequencing and RNA sequencing of peripheral blood to compare persistent Graves' disease patients against newly diagnosed Graves' disease patients. The study was conducted in China and was registered as a clinical trial. Overall study outcomes, separate from this receptor: Compared with newly diagnosed patients, patients with persistent Graves' disease had lower TCR Shannon entropy and fewer highly expanded clones, which suggests clonal expansion. Persistent disease showed preferential use of TRBV28, TRBJ1-2 and TRBJ2-5, whereas newly diagnosed disease favored TRBV20-1 and TRBJ2-1. Sequencing and analysis were limited to the TCR beta chain. The study examined only peripheral blood because the primary lesion, thyroid tissue, could not be accessed. As a limitation, the authors acknowledged that the small sample size may reduce accuracy. Persistent patients shared more public clonotypes among themselves (around 2,500) than newly diagnosed patients did (about 900).

From cysteine to phenylalanine, the CDR3 is 14 amino acids long. The read is trimmed to its CDR3 DNA, 42 bases read in frame from base 1. Trimming leaves V shorter by 5 bases and J shorter by 7 bases, with the junction holding 7 bases beyond the gene matches. The CDR1 and CDR2 encoded by the germline V gene (reference sequence) are LNHDA and SQIVND. The intended sense of this specimen's time point label: newly diagnosed GD, antithyroid drugs for less than 3 months. For both TCR sequencing and RNA sequencing, RNA was extracted from PBMCs using TRIzol. Graves' disease was diagnosed according to American Thyroid Association guidelines. The patients came from an endocrinology department in Xi'an, China. Each patient gave about 10 milliliters of peripheral blood, collected in an EDTA anticoagulant tube. PBMCs were isolated by Ficoll Paque Plus density gradient separation without further T cell sorting. RNA quality was checked with an Agilent 2100 Bioanalyzer and agarose gel, and concentration with a NanoDrop 2000.

The library was obtained by multiplex PCR. TCRdb names Illumina HiSeq 4000 as the instrument used. CDR3 regions were amplified by Arm-PCR with iRepertoire HTBI primers to construct TCR beta libraries. PCR products were gel purified before sequencing. On the authors' methods: Gene usage analysis of CDR3 amino acid clonotypes relied on the approximately 68 TRBV and 14 TRBJ segments identified across samples. Filtered high-quality paired reads were merged into contigs using COPE and FqMerger. Contigs were aligned with BLAST to IMGT TRBV, TRBD and TRBJ reference genes, and CDR3 was defined per IMGT. Any clonotype with a frequency above 0.1% was classified as a highly expanded clone. Shannon entropy served as the measure of repertoire diversity, while the Gini coefficient captured V-J evenness. Public clonotypes were defined as clonotypes shared by more than one individual. TCRdb applied fastp at Q25 and MiXCR to the public reads, then kept only in-frame beta chains. Each entry is one CDR3 protein sequence, shown with its most common DNA and genes. The V and J calls reflect TCRdb's pipeline rather than the authors' work. Here the sample has under 250,000 distinct CDR3 sequences; around 20% occur a single time. The top ten clonotypes cover 14% of the sample.

Concerning this clonotype itself: What this receptor recognizes is not known. Per-base qualities were not stored, and no clone one base away is much larger.

The clonotype was recovered from a female donor with Graves disease. This sequence uses TRBV19 and TRBJ2-1, and TRBD1 matches 8 of the central bases. This sample comprised peripheral blood mononuclear cells (PBMCs), obtained at new diagnosis, from a patient treated with antithyroid drugs. In nucleotides, the sequence is TGTGCCAGTAGTTCCCGGCAGGGGGCGAATGAGCAGTTCTTC. It specifies CASSSRQGANEQFF.